The next 21 T cell receptor beta chains were all read from a single sample in a study of T cell responses to AZD1222 COVID-19 vaccine listed by TCRdb under 2021. Library method: the immunoSEQ multiplex PCR assay. The table was pulled from immuneACCESS by TCRdb, which kept in-frame rearrangements only. Such tables lose some clones; where checked, under half of the loss comes from unresolved V genes, and the rest has no known cause. The sample table contains 150,000 or so clones; only one count was recorded for 80% to 95% of them. About 5.9% of the sample comes from the top ten. The sample's time point label, in plain terms: about 28 days (+/-7) after the second vaccine dose. Material: peripheral blood, obtained 28 days after the second AZD1222 dose. These receptors originate from an adult who received the AZD1222 COVID-19 vaccine.

This sequence joins TRBV18 and TRBJ2-7; D perhaps matches TRBD1 (6 bases). The CDR3 loop spans 15 amino acids. Trimming shortened V by 5 bases and J by 0 bases, and 14 bases separated the two germline ends. The germline CDR1 and CDR2 sequences are KGHSH and LQKENI. The CDR3 DNA is TGTGCCAGCTCAGTCGCAGGGGAAAGCTCCTACGAGCAGTACTTC. Protein: CASSVAGESSYEQYF.

The chain uses TRBV2 and TRBJ1-2; D is perhaps TRBD1 (5 bases). This CDR3 spans 13 amino acids. CDR1 and CDR2 (germline): SNHLY, FYNNEI. V lost 7 bases to trimming and J lost 6 bases, with 15 bases between them. Written as DNA, the CDR3 is TGTGCCAGCACCCCAGAGGGCAGGGATGGCTACACCTTC. Its translation: CASTPEGRDGYTF.

The chain links TRBV2 to TRBJ1-5, with unresolved D. The CDR3 is made up of 12 amino acids. CDR1 and CDR2 from the germline V gene are SNHLY and FYNNEI. Trimming removed 3 bases from V and 5 bases from J, with 5 bases in between. This CDR3 is CASSDGYQPQHF. The CDR3 DNA reads TGTGCCAGCAGTGACGGTTATCAGCCCCAGCATTTT.

The chain combines TRBV5-1 with TRBJ2-5; 8 nucleotides agree with TRBD2. The germline CDR1 and CDR2 sequences are SGHRS and YFSETQ. With V trimmed by 3 bases and J by 5 bases, 6 bases remained unmatched. This CDR3 is 14 amino acids long. The DNA of the CDR3 is TGCGCCAGCAGCTGGCTCGGCGGGGGGGAGACCCAGTACTTC. This codes for CASSWLGGGETQYF.

The chain employs TRBV5-1 and TRBJ2-3; D gene ambiguous. Germline V gene lookup returns CDR1 SGHRS and CDR2 YFSETQ. The CDR3 loop spans 11 amino acids. Trimming pared 0 bases from V and 6 bases from J, leaving 2 bases between. CDR3: CASSLGDTQYF. CDR3 sequence (DNA): TGCGCCAGCAGCTTGGGGGATACGCAGTATTTT.

The rearrangement links TRBV4-2 to TRBJ1-2; D is perhaps TRBD1 (6 bases). Germline V gene lookup returns CDR1 LGHNA and CDR2 YNFKEQ. Between the trimmed V and J ends, which lost 0 bases and 7 bases, there was a span of 9 bases. This CDR3 has 13 amino acids. CDR3 sequence reads: CASSQDRGGGYTF. The CDR3 region has the DNA TGTGCCAGCAGCCAAGACAGGGGCGGTGGCTACACCTTC.

The gene calls are TRBV15 and TRBJ2-1; 12 bases line up with TRBD2. The J segment lost 6 bases and the V segment lost 0 bases, leaving 9 bases of the junction unmatched. The V gene's germline CDR1 is LNHNV and CDR2 YYDKDF (reference sequence). The CDR3 has 18 residues. CDR3 residues: CATSRDLTSGSLGNEQFF. The CDR3 DNA reads TGTGCCACCAGCAGAGATTTGACTAGCGGGAGCCTTGGCAATGAGCAGTTCTTC.

This clone showed up just once. The chain combines TRBV24-1 with TRBJ2-7; 8 bases map to TRBD1. The CDR3 runs 13 residues. V was clipped by 6 bases and J by 3 bases; unmatched bases: 3. CDR1 is KGHDR and CDR2 is SFDVKD in the germline V gene. CDR3 region: CATSSGQGYEQYF. The CDR3 DNA is TGTGCCACCAGTTCCGGACAGGGCTACGAGCAGTACTTC.

The chain has TRBV7-2 and TRBJ2-3, with 8 bases fitting TRBD2. Germline V lookup: CDR1 SGHTA, CDR2 FQGNSA. This CDR3 is built from 16 residues. After removal of 5 bases from V and 6 bases from J, the junction contained 13 bases not matched to a gene. The CDR3 region is CASSPQWGGGIDTQYF. The CDR3 bases are TGTGCCAGCAGCCCCCAGTGGGGCGGGGGGATTGATACGCAGTATTTT.

CDR3 nucleotides: TGTGCCAGCCACCCCCAGAGTTTGAACACCGGGGAGCTGTTTTTT. Its translation: CASHPQSLNTGELFF. V is TRBV2 and J is TRBJ2-2; no reliable D call. The CDR3 consists of 15 residues. V was cut by 8 bases and J by 1 base, with 14 bases left in between. CDR1 and CDR2 from the germline V gene are SNHLY and FYNNEI.

The J gene is TRBJ2-7, the V gene TRBV4-1, with 10 nucleotides matching TRBD1. The CDR3 covers 15 residues. Germline V gene lookup returns CDR1 MGHRA and CDR2 YSYEKL. The junction had 5 bases not matched to a gene; V was cut back by 4 bases and J by 2 bases. CDR3 amino acids: CASSPRTGGTYEQYF. CDR3 in DNA: TGCGCCAGCAGCCCCCGGACAGGGGGGACCTACGAGCAGTACTTC.

The gene calls are TRBV5-1 and TRBJ1-2; D unclear. The CDR3 loop spans 12 amino acids. Germline CDR1 SGHRS, CDR2 YFSETQ. The ends were cut back, 0 bases at V and 2 bases at J, with 2 bases in the middle. This CDR3 is CASSLDNYGYTF. The DNA of the CDR3 is TGCGCCAGCAGCTTGGACAACTATGGCTACACCTTC.

The chain has TRBV3-1 (or the pseudogene TRBV3-2) and TRBJ2-1, with D tentatively TRBD2 (6 bases). Germline assignment: CDR1 LGHDT and CDR2 YNNKEL (reference sequence). V was clipped by 1 base and J by 7 bases, with 11 bases between them. CDR3 length: 14 amino acids. The CDR3 region is CASSQGGVLNEQFF. The CDR3, as DNA: TGTGCCAGCAGCCAAGGGGGGGTATTGAATGAGCAGTTCTTC.

This chain connects TRBV10-1 to TRBJ1-2; 7 positions agree with TRBD1. The CDR3 covers 16 residues. V was pared by 0 bases and J by 11 bases, with 15 bases of the junction left unmatched. The germline V gene encodes CDR1 WNHNN and CDR2 SYGVQD (reference sequence). The CDR3: CASSESAITGTEFYTF. For the CDR3, the DNA is TGCGCCAGCAGTGAGTCGGCGATAACCGGGACAGAATTTTACACCTTC.

The rearrangement links TRBV3-1 (or the pseudogene TRBV3-2) to TRBJ1-6; no definite D call. The V gene's germline CDR1 is LGHDT and CDR2 YNNKEL (reference sequence). This CDR3 is built from 12 residues. Trimming cost V 3 bases and J 7 bases, with 4 bases left between them. The CDR3 sequence is CASSQANSPLHF. For the CDR3, the DNA is TGTGCCAGCAGCCAGGCGAATTCACCCCTCCACTTT.

The V call is TRBV4-1, the J call TRBJ2-7, with D possibly matching TRBD2 (5 bases). Trimming stripped 1 base from V and 3 bases from J, with 10 bases between. The CDR3 extends over 14 amino acids. The germline V gene encodes CDR1 MGHRA and CDR2 YSYEKL. The CDR3: CASSQVNRGYEQYF. The CDR3 bases are TGCGCCAGCAGCCAAGTCAACCGGGGCTACGAGCAGTACTTC.

The chain employs TRBV28 and TRBJ1-6; D is unresolved. Per the germline V gene, CDR1 is MDHEN and CDR2 is SYDVKM. With 8 bases removed from V and 10 bases from J, the gap between germline ends came to 12 bases. This CDR3 has 12 residues. CDR3 amino acids: CASGSFKSPLHF. The CDR3 nucleotides are TGTGCCAGCGGTTCTTTCAAGTCACCCCTCCACTTT.

The V and J genes are TRBV5-4 and TRBJ1-2, with TRBD1 identical over 9 bases. The ends lost 0 bases at V and 6 bases at J; junction bases unmatched: 9. This CDR3 contains 16 residues. Looked up from germline, CDR1 is SGHNT and CDR2 is YYREEE (reference sequence). In DNA form, the CDR3 reads TGTGCCAGCAGCTTGGGACTCCGGGACAGGGTGGATGGCTACACCTTC. Translating it yields CASSLGLRDRVDGYTF.

This CDR3 is CASSLQGKPQHF. The CDR3 DNA sequence: TGTGCCAGCAGCCTACAGGGGAAGCCCCAGCATTTT. The V gene is TRBV28, the J gene TRBJ1-5; TRBD1 matches 7 bases. Germline CDR1 MDHEN, CDR2 SYDVKM. This CDR3 region has 12 residues. J was trimmed by 8 bases and V by 6 bases; bases with no gene match: 4.

The chain recombines TRBV18 with TRBJ2-1; D remains ambiguous. Germline V gives CDR1 KGHSH, CDR2 LQKENI. V was pared by 6 bases and J by 0 bases, with 15 bases between. CDR3 length: 16 residues. CDR3 bases: TGTGCCAGCTCGGAGAACAGCGCCAGCTCCTACAATGAGCAGTTCTTC. Amino acid sequence: CASSENSASSYNEQFF.

The J gene is TRBJ2-1, the V gene TRBV9; 8 nucleotides align to TRBD1. Germline values: CDR1 SGDLS, CDR2 YYNGEE. There are 14 residues in the CDR3. V trimming: 4 bases; J trimming: 4 bases; junction bases outside the gene matches: 4. DNA of the CDR3: TGTGCCAGCAGCACCCAGGGGGCGTACAATGAGCAGTTCTTC. Residues: CASSTQGAYNEQFF.